The entry below gives a single T cell receptor beta chain sequence along with its context. Methods used by the authors: Estimation of nucleated cell counts was performed using reference gene primer amplification. TCRdb's copy holds only in-frame clones and misses some; the assay was immunoSEQ multiplex PCR. For V, J and clone size, that table is used; D and trimming come from the DNA. The sample lists a few hundred thousand clones, roughly 89% occurring once. The data originate from a study of blood T cell repertoires in COVID-19. This CDR3 is 14 amino acids long. The germline CDR1 and CDR2 sequences are SGHRS and YFSETQ. V lost 5 bases to trimming and J lost 0 bases, with 11 bases between them.

Sequences were obtained from PBMCs or T cells enriched from blood (not recorded which). The chain carries TRBV5-1 and TRBJ1-1; the D gene is possibly TRBD1 (5 bases). This TCR derives from a man between 25 and 39 years old who had been exposed to COVID-19. CDR3 DNA sequence: TGCGCCAGCAGTACACAGGAGATGAACACTGAAGCTTTCTTT. Translated, it gives CASSTQEMNTEAFF.